This T cell receptor (beta chain) was retrieved from a study of cytomegalovirus exposure and HLA in healthy donors. General observations from the study: A reported reduction in N-insertions relative to the roughly 610-donor mean was seen in an Asian-associated ancestry cluster in a later analysis. In a later analysis, DRB1 alleles had the most associated TCRs; HLA-C alleles the fewest.

Primers: 60 Vbeta forward and 13 Jbeta reverse. TCRdb keeps only in-frame clones here, not all; method: immunoSEQ multiplex PCR. The sample has some 110,000 clones; over 75% are singletons. CDR1 is SGDLS and CDR2 is YYNGEE in the germline V gene. The junction had 7 bases not matched to a gene; V was cut back by 1 base and J by 3 bases. The CDR3 has 15 residues. This clone was detected only a few times. Its antigen is undetermined. This chain uses TRBV9 with TRBJ2-7; 7 bases agree with TRBD1. The sample taken for sequencing was PBMCs. The clonotype originates from a woman aged 40 to 55 in good health and CMV-seropositive. Here the CDR3 DNA reads TGTGCCAGCAGCGTACCCCCGGGACAGTACTACGAGCAGTACTTC. Amino acids: CASSVPPGQYYEQYF.